The next 21 T cell receptor beta chains were all read from a single sample in a study of cytomegalovirus exposure and HLA in healthy donors. Primers included in the PCR were 60 Vbeta and 13 Jbeta primers. The data were produced by immunoSEQ multiplex PCR, yet TCRdb's version contains in-frame clones alone and is incomplete. The table includes fewer than 200,000 clones, 60% to 80% detected once. The sequencing input was PBMCs. These receptors originate from a middle-aged woman in good health and CMV-seropositive.

This clone appeared a few times. The genes are TRBV11-2 and TRBJ2-3, with TRBD2 matching over 10 bases. With 0 bases clipped from V and 5 bases from J, the junction kept 5 bases outside the gene matches. The CDR3 extends over 16 amino acids. Germline values: CDR1 SGHAT, CDR2 FQNNGV. The CDR3 nucleotides read TGTGCCAGCAGCTTAGAGGCTAGCGGGAGCCTAGATACGCAGTATTTT. It codes for CASSLEASGSLDTQYF.

This clone was counted between two and nine times. The CDR3 bases are TGTGCCAGCAGCTTAAAGGCGGGGGGATTCTACGAGCAGTACTTC. This encodes CASSLKAGGFYEQYF. This chain joins TRBV7-2 and TRBJ2-7; 8 bases match TRBD2. V shed 2 bases and J 3 bases; nucleotides not matched to a gene: 6. Germline V gene lookup returns CDR1 SGHTA and CDR2 FQGNSA. The CDR3 has 15 amino acids.

This sequence joins TRBV5-4 and TRBJ2-1, with 8 bases lining up with TRBD2. The V and J ends lost 2 bases and 2 bases, in that order; junction bases with no gene match: 3. The CDR3 has 15 residues. The V gene's germline CDR1 is SGHNT and CDR2 YYREEE (reference sequence). The CDR3 DNA is TGTGCCAGCAGCTTACCGGGAGGGCCCTACAATGAGCAGTTCTTC. Residues: CASSLPGGPYNEQFF. The full variable domain, with the rest looked up from reference TRBV5-4 and TRBJ2-1, is ETGVTQSPTHLIKTRGQQVTLRCSSQSGHNTVSWYQQALGQGPQFIFQYYREEENGRGNFPPRFSGLQFPNYSSELNVNALELDDSALYLCASSLPGGPYNEQFFGPGTRLTVL.

The chain couples TRBV10-3 to TRBJ1-2; TRBD1 matches 11 bases. Germline CDR1 ENHRY, CDR2 SYGVKD. CDR3 length: 14 residues. V lost 5 bases to trimming and J lost 10 bases; unmatched junction nucleotides: 9. In DNA, the CDR3 is TGTGCCATCAGTCGGGACAGGGGGTTCTCAGACTACACCTTC. It is translated as CAISRDRGFSDYTF.

This chain joins TRBV25-1 and TRBJ1-6; 8 bases line up with TRBD1. The trim removed 3 bases at V and 11 bases at J, leaving 15 bases unmatched. Germline CDR1 is MGHDK and CDR2 is SYGVNS. This CDR3 is built from 17 residues. CDR3 residues: CASSDQISGTGETPLHF. CDR3 nucleotide sequence: TGTGCCAGCAGTGACCAAATCTCCGGGACAGGAGAAACACCCCTCCACTTT.

The gene calls are TRBV7-7 and TRBJ2-5, with D unclear. Germline V CDR1 and CDR2: SSHAT, FNYEAQ (reference sequence). This CDR3 is 13 amino acids long. Between the trimmed V and J ends, which lost 1 base and 2 bases, there was a span of 5 bases. CDR3 region: CASSLESQETQYF. The CDR3 coding sequence is TGTGCCAGCAGCTTAGAATCGCAAGAGACCCAGTACTTC.

CDR3 region: CASSTQQRNQPQHF. Written as DNA, the CDR3 is TGTGCCAGTAGTACCCAACAACGCAATCAGCCCCAGCATTTT. This rearrangement joins TRBV19 to TRBJ1-5; D is unclear. The V and J ends lost 4 bases and 2 bases respectively, with 9 bases between them. The CDR3 totals 14 residues. In germline, CDR1 is LNHDA, CDR2 SQIVND (reference sequence).

This clone was observed a handful of times. The chain carries TRBV5-1 and TRBJ2-7, with 8 bases lining up with TRBD1. There are 15 residues in the CDR3. Per the germline V gene, CDR1 is SGHRS and CDR2 is YFSETQ. V lost 4 bases, J lost 5 bases, and 11 bases stayed unmatched. The CDR3 protein is CASSVQSQGADEQYF. CDR3 in DNA: TGCGCCAGCAGCGTCCAGAGTCAGGGGGCGGACGAGCAGTACTTC.

This chain connects TRBV5-4 to TRBJ1-1; D not resolved. V lost 0 bases and J lost 3, with 12 bases in between. Germline loops: CDR1 SGHNT, CDR2 YYREEE (reference sequence). The CDR3 covers 15 residues. CDR3 nucleotide sequence: TGTGCCAGCAGCTTGGGGGGAGGGTGGTACACTGAAGCTTTCTTT. Protein sequence: CASSLGGGWYTEAFF.

The chain uses TRBV11-2 and TRBJ2-5; possibly TRBD2 for D (7 bases). Germline V gene data show CDR1 as SGHAT and CDR2 as FQNNGV. Trimming shortened V by 1 base and J by 5 bases, and 14 bases separated the two germline ends. The CDR3 has 15 residues. The chain's CDR3 is CASSLGRGGVETQYF. For the CDR3, the DNA is TGTGCCAGCAGCTTAGGAAGGGGGGGCGTGGAGACCCAGTACTTC.

This clone was observed a few times. V usage is TRBV29-1 and J usage is TRBJ1-1; perhaps TRBD1 as D (5 bases). The CDR3 sequence is 12 residues long. V lost 3 bases and J lost 4, with 9 bases in between. Germline V gene sequence: CDR1 SQVTM, CDR2 ANQGSEA. CDR3 nucleotides: TGCAGCGTTGATCAGGGAATCACTGAAGCTTTCTTT. Amino acids: CSVDQGITEAFF.

The V gene is TRBV29-1, the J gene TRBJ1-1; TRBD1 is a possible D gene (5 bases). V was pared by 5 bases and J by 7 bases, with 14 bases between. CDR3 length: 12 residues. The germline CDR1 and CDR2 sequences are SQVTM and ANQGSEA. In nucleotides, the CDR3 is TGCAGCGTTTCAGGGCCGTTTTTTGAAGCTTTCTTT. Protein sequence: CSVSGPFFEAFF.

The chain is built from TRBV6-6 and TRBJ1-3, with 8 nucleotides matching TRBD1. CDR1 and CDR2 (germline): MNHNY, SVGAGI (reference sequence). Losses at the gene ends were 8 bases for V and 0 bases for J; bases not matched to a gene: 6. CDR3 length equals 15 residues. Here the CDR3 reads CASRDTGGSGNTIYF. CDR3 DNA: TGTGCCAGCCGAGATACAGGGGGCTCTGGAAACACCATATATTTT.

This clone has a handful of counts. The chain has TRBV5-4 and TRBJ2-7; D might be TRBD1 (6 bases). This CDR3 spans 14 amino acids. V lost 7 bases and J lost 3, with 17 bases in between. CDR1 SGHNT and CDR2 YYREEE come from the germline V gene (reference sequence). The CDR3 region is CASARGRGGYEQYF. The CDR3 DNA sequence: TGTGCCAGCGCTAGGGGCAGGGGTGGCTACGAGCAGTACTTC. Full variable domain (outside the CDR3, taken from reference TRBV5-4 and TRBJ2-7): ETGVTQSPTHLIKTRGQQVTLRCSSQSGHNTVSWYQQALGQGPQFIFQYYREEENGRGNFPPRFSGLQFPNYSSELNVNALELDDSALYLCASARGRGGYEQYFGPGTRLTVT.

With respect to this clone: The same CDR3 arises from other DNA sequences in this sample as well. The rearrangement links TRBV5-1 to TRBJ2-7, with 8 bases aligning to TRBD1. The length of the CDR3 is 13 residues. Germline CDR1 is SGHRS and CDR2 is YFSETQ. After removal of 3 bases from V and 3 bases from J, the junction contained 2 bases not matched to a gene. The CDR3 loop reads CASSSGQGYEQYF. The CDR3 nucleotides read TGCGCCAGCAGCTCCGGACAGGGCTACGAGCAGTACTTC.

To note about this clone: Within the sample, other DNA sequences also encode this same CDR3. This chain links TRBV6-5 with TRBJ1-1; perhaps TRBD1 as D (5 bases). Germline loops: CDR1 MNHEY, CDR2 SVGAGI. V lost 2 bases and J lost 4, with 8 bases in between. This CDR3 has 13 amino acids. In DNA form, the CDR3 reads TGTGCCAGCAGTTACGATAGGGGCACTGAAGCTTTCTTT. Protein product: CASSYDRGTEAFF.

V usage is TRBV19 and J usage is TRBJ2-6, with D perhaps matching TRBD1 (5 bases). The CDR3 runs 13 residues. V was pared by 10 bases and J by 5 bases, with 12 bases between. Germline CDR1 and CDR2: LNHDA and SQIVND (reference sequence). The CDR3 DNA follows: TGTGCCAACCCAGGGTATCGGGCCAACGTCCTGACTTTC. It yields the protein CANPGYRANVLTF.

J is TRBJ2-7 and V is TRBV5-1; D might be TRBD1 (6 bases). Trimming took 0 bases from V and 6 from J, leaving 10 bases between them. Germline V gene data show CDR1 as SGHRS and CDR2 as YFSETQ. The CDR3 contains 13 residues. The CDR3, as DNA: TGCGCCAGCAGCTTGGGTTTCAGGGGCGAGCAGTACTTC. Amino acids: CASSLGFRGEQYF.

About this clone: A read error may account for a junction end that differs from germline. The chain has TRBV5-6 and TRBJ1-2; no definite D call. CDR3 size: 15 residues. CDR1 is SGHDT and CDR2 is YYEEEE in the germline V gene. For the CDR3, the DNA is TGTGCCGGCAGCTCCCTCTCTGAGTTGTCCGTGGGCTACACCTTC. Protein sequence: CAGSSLSELSVGYTF.

The chain carries TRBV10-2 and TRBJ1-3; 11 bases align to TRBD1. Trimming cost V 7 bases and J 3 bases; bases outside gene matches: 5. This CDR3 has 15 amino acids. From germline, CDR1 is WSHSY and CDR2 SAAADI. The CDR3, as DNA: TGCGCCAGCACCGCGGGACAGGGGGTTGGAAACACCATATATTTT. Its protein product is CASTAGQGVGNTIYF.

This chain joins TRBV6-6 and TRBJ1-5, with 8 bases matching TRBD1. The CDR3 loop spans 15 amino acids. CDR1 is MNHNY and CDR2 is SVGAGI in the germline V gene (reference sequence). The trim removed 2 bases at V and 3 bases at J, leaving 3 bases unmatched. The CDR3 region has the DNA TGTGCCAGCAGTTACGAGACAGGGGTCAATCAGCCCCAGCATTTT. This sequence encodes CASSYETGVNQPQHF.